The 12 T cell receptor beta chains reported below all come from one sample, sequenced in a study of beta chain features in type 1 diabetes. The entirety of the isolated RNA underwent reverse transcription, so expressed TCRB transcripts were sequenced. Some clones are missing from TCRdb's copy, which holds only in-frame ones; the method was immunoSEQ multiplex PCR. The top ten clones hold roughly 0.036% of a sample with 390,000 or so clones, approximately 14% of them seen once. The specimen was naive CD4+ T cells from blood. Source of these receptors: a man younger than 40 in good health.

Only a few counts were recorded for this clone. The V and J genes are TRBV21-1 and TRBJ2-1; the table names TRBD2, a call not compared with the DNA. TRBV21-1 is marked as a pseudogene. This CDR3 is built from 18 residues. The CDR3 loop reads CASDPWTSGRKTYNEQFF. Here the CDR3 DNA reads TGTGCCAGCGATCCTTGGACTAGCGGGAGGAAAACCTACAATGAGCAGTTCTTC.

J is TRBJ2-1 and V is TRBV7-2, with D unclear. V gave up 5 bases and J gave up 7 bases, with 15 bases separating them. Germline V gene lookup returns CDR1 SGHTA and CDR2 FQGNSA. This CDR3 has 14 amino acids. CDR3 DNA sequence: TGTGCCAGCAGCGCCCCTCCCCCGAAAAATGAGCAGTTCTTC. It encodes CASSAPPPKNEQFF.

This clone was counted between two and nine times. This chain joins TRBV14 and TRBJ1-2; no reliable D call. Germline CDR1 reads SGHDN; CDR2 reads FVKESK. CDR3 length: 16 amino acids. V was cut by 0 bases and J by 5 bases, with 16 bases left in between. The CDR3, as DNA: TGTGCCAGCAGCCAAGATGTCTATGCGGCGGAATATGGCTACACCTTC. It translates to CASSQDVYAAEYGYTF.

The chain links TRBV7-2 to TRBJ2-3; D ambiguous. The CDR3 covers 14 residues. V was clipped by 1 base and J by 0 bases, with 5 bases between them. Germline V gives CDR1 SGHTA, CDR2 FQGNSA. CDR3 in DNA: TGTGCCAGCAGCTTAGGGGTTAGCACAGATACGCAGTATTTT. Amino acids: CASSLGVSTDTQYF.

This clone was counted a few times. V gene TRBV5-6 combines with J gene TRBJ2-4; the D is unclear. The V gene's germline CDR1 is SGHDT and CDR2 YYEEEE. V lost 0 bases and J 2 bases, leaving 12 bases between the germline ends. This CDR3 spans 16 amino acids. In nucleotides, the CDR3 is TGTGCCAGCAGCTTGGTAGGGTACGAAACCAAAAACATTCAGTACTTC. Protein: CASSLVGYETKNIQYF. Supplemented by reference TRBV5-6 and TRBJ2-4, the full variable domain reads DAGVTQSPTHLIKTRGQQVTLRCSPKSGHDTVSWYQQALGQGPQFIFQYYEEEERQRGNFPDRFSGHQFPNYSSELNVNALLLGDSALYLCASSLVGYETKNIQYFGAGTRLSVL.

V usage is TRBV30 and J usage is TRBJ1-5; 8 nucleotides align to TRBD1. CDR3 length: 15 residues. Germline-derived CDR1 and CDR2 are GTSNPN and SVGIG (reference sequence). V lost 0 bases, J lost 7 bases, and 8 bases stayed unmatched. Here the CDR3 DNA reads TGTGCCTGGAGTGTACCCCAGGGGGCCTGGCAGCCCCAGCATTTT. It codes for CAWSVPQGAWQPQHF.

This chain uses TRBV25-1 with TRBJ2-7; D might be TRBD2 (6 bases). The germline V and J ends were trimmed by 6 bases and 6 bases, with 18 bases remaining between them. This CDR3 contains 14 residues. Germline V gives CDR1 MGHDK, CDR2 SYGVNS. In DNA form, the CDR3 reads TGTGCCAGCAGCAGATTTGGGGGAGGAGGCGAGCAGTACTTC. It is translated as CASSRFGGGGEQYF.

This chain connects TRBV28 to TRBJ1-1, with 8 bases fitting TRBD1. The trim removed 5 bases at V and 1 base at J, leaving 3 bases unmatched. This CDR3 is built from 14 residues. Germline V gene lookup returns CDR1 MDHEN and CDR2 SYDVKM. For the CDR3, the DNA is TGTGCCAGCAGTCCCGGGACAGGGAACACTGAAGCTTTCTTT. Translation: CASSPGTGNTEAFF.

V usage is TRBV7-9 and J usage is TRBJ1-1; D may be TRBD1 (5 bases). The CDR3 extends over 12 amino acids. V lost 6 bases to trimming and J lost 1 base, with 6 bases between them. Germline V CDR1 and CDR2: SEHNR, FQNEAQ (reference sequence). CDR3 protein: CASRQGNTEAFF. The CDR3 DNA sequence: TGTGCCAGCAGGCAGGGGAACACTGAAGCTTTCTTT.

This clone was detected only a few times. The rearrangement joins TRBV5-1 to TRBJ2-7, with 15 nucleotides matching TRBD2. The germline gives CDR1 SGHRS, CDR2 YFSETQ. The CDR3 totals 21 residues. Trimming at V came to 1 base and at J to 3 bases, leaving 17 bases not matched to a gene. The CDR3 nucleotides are TGCGCCAGCAGCTTGAGGGCCAGGGGACTAGCGGGAGGCCAACGATGCTACGAGCAGTACGTC. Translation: CASSLRARGLAGGQRCYEQYV.

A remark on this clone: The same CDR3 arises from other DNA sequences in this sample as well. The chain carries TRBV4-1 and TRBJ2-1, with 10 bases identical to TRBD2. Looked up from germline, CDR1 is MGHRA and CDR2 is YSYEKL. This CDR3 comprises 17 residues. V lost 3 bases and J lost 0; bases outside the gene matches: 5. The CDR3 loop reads CASSQGLARSSYNEQFF. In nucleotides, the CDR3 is TGCGCCAGCAGCCAGGGACTAGCGCGCAGCTCCTACAATGAGCAGTTCTTC.

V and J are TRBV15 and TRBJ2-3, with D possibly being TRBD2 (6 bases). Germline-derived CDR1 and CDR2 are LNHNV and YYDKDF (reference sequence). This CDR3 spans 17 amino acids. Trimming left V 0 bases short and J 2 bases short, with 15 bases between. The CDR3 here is CATSREVLAGNTDTQYF. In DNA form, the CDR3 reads TGTGCCACCAGCAGAGAGGTCTTGGCGGGAAACACAGATACGCAGTATTTT.